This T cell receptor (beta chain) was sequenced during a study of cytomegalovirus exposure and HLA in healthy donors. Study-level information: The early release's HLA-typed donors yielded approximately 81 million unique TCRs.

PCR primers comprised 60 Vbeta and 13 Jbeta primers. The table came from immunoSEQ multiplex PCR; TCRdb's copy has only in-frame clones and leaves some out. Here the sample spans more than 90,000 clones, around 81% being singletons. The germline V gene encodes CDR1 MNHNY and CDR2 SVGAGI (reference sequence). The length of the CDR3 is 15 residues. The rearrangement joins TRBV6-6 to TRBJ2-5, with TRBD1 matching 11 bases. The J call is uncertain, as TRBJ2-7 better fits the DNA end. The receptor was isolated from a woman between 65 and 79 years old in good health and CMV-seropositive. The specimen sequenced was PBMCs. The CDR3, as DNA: TGTGCCAGCAGTGTCCAGGGACAGGGGGGCTACGAGCAGTACTTC. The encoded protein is CASSVQGQGGYEQYF.